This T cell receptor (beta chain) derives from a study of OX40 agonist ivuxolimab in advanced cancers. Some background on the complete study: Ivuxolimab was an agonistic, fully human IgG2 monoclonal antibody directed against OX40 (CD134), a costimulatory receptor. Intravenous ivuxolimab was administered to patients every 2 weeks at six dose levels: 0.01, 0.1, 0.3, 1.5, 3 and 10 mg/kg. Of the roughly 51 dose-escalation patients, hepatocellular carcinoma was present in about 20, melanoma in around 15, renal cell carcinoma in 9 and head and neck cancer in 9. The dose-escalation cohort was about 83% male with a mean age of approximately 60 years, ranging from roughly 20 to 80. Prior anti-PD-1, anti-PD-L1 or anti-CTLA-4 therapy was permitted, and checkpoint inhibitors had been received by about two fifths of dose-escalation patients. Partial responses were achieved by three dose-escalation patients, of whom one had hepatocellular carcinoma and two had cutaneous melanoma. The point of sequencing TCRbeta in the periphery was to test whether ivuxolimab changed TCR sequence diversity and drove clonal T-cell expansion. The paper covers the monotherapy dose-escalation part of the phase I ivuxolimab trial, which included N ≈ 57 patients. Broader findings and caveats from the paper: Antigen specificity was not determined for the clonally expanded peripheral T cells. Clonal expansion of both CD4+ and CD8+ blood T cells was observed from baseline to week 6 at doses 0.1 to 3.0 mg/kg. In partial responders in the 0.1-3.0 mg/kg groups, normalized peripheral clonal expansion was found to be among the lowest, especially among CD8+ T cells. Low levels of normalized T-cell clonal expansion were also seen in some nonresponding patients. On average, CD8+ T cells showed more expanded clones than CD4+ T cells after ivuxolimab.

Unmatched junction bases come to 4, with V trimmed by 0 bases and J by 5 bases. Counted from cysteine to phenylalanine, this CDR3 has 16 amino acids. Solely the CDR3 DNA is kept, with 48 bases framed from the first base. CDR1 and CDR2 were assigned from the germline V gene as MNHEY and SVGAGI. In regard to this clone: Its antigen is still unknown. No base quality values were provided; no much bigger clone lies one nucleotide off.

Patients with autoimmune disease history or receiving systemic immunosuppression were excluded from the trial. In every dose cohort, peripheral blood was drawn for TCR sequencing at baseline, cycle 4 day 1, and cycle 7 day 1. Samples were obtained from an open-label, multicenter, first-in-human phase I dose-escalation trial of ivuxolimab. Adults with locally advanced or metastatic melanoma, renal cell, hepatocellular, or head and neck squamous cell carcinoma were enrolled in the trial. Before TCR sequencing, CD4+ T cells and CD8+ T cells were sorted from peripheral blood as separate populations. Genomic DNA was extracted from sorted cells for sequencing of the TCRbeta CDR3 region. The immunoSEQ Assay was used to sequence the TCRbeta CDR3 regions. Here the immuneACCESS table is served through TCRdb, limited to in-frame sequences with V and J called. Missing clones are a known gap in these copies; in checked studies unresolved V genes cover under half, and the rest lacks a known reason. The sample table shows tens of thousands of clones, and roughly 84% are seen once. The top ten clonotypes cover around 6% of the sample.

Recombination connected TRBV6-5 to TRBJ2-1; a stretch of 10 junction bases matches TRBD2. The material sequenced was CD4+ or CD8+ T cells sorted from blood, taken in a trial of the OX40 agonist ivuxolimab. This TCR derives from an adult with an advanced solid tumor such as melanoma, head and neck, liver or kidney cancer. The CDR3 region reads CASSYSTGTSDNEQFF. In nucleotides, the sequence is TGTGCCAGCAGTTACTCCACCGGGACTAGCGACAATGAGCAGTTCTTC.